Below, 18 T cell receptor beta chains from the same sample are listed, as sequenced in a study of response to subunit inactivated influenza vaccine. TCRdb reprocessed the RT-PCR reads via MiXCR and lists one record per CDR3 protein. The sample records 700,000 to 900,000 distinct CDR3 sequences, 21% being singletons. This material consisted of PBMCs from blood, taken less than 6 days after vaccination. These receptors all come from a man aged 45-65 years who received an inactivated influenza vaccine.

This clonotype was seen repeatedly, ten times or more. The J gene is TRBJ2-2, the V gene TRBV29-1; maybe TRBD1 (6 bases). The V gene lost 6 bases and the J gene lost 1 base, with 12 bases spanning the gap. CDR1 is SQVTM, CDR2 ANQGSEA, per germline. The CDR3 totals 14 residues. The CDR3 region is CSVGTRQNTGELFF. DNA of the CDR3: TGCAGCGTGGGGACACGCCAGAACACCGGGGAGCTGTTTTTT.

This clonotype was detected only a few times. The chain has TRBV28 and TRBJ2-7; the D gene is possibly TRBD2 (5 bases). Germline CDR1 reads MDHEN; CDR2 reads SYDVKM. V lost 5 bases and J lost 3, with 20 bases in between. The CDR3 covers 16 residues. The CDR3 nucleotides read TGTGCCAGCAGTCCCGAGTTGGGAGTCAAAGGCTACGAGCAGTACTTC. It yields the protein CASSPELGVKGYEQYF.

The table lists this clonotype with a few counts. The chain joins TRBV25-1 to TRBJ2-2; 8 positions match TRBD2. The CDR3 consists of 16 residues. Germline V gene data show CDR1 as MGHDK and CDR2 as SYGVNS. J was trimmed by 3 bases and V by 5 bases; bases with no gene match: 8. CDR3 residues: CASSWGREDYTGELFF. The CDR3 DNA sequence: TGTGCCAGCAGTTGGGGGCGGGAGGACTACACCGGGGAGCTGTTTTTT. Variable domain in full (rest from reference TRBV25-1 and TRBJ2-2): EADIYQTPRYLVIGTGKKITLECSQTMGHDKMYWYQQDPGMELHLIHYSYGVNSTEKGDLSSESTVSRIRTEHFPLTLESARPSHTSQYLCASSWGREDYTGELFFGEGSRLTVL.

This chain joins TRBV9 and TRBJ2-5; 9 bases are shared with TRBD2. There are 16 residues in the CDR3. The germline CDR1 and CDR2 sequences are SGDLS and YYNGEE. The ends lost 0 bases at V and 5 bases at J; junction bases unmatched: 8. The CDR3 DNA reads as TGTGCCAGCAGCGTAGCTGGCGGGAGGGGTCCGGAGACCCAGTACTTC. Amino acids: CASSVAGGRGPETQYF.

This chain links TRBV12-3 or TRBV12-4 with TRBJ1-1, with TRBD1 matching over 8 bases. V gave up 6 bases and J gave up 3 bases; unmatched junction bases: 9. The CDR3 has 15 residues. As DNA, the CDR3 is TGTGCCAGCAGGCCCGTCAGGGGGCGGCACACTGAAGCTTTCTTT. It codes for CASRPVRGRHTEAFF.

The DNA of the CDR3 is TGTGCCAGCAGCTATCGCAAGACAGGGCCAGGCGACGAGCAGTACTTC. Residues: CASSYRKTGPGDEQYF. The chain couples TRBV3-1 to TRBJ2-7, with TRBD1 identical over 7 bases. The CDR3 covers 16 residues. Trimming took 5 bases from V and 5 from J; bases not matched to a gene: 15. Germline V gene lookup returns CDR1 LGHDT and CDR2 YNNKEL (reference sequence).

This clonotype was counted a few times. The rearrangement uses TRBV18 and TRBJ1-2; perhaps TRBD1 as D (5 bases). The CDR3 is 16 residues long. CDR1 is KGHSH and CDR2 is LQKENI in the germline V gene. V was shortened by 2 bases and J by 8 bases, with 21 bases between the two germline ends. The CDR3 DNA reads as TGTGCCAGCTCACCAGCGGCGACAGTTACATCGGTCGGCTACACCTTC. Translating it yields CASSPAATVTSVGYTF.

This sequence joins TRBV7-3 and TRBJ2-6; D is ambiguous. CDR1 SGHTA and CDR2 FQGTGA come from the germline V gene. The V and J ends lost 1 base and 4 bases respectively, with 11 bases between them. CDR3 length: 16 amino acids. The DNA for the CDR3 is TGTGCCAGCAGCTTAAAGCACGGCCAGGGGGCCAACGTCCTGACTTTC. It codes for CASSLKHGQGANVLTF.

The chain uses TRBV20-1 and TRBJ2-5; TRBD1 matches at 8 bases. The CDR3 contains 14 residues. Germline loops: CDR1 DFQATT, CDR2 SNEGSKA (reference sequence). Trimming removed 7 bases from V and 5 bases from J; junction bases left unmatched: 12. The CDR3 spells CSGWFRGHWETQYF. The DNA of the CDR3 is TGCAGTGGTTGGTTCAGGGGGCATTGGGAGACCCAGTACTTC.

This chain links TRBV20-1 with TRBJ2-1, with TRBD2 identical over 10 bases. Germline V gene lookup returns CDR1 DFQATT and CDR2 SNEGSKA (reference sequence). This CDR3 is built from 15 residues. J lost 7 bases, V lost 3 bases, and 9 bases had no gene match. The CDR3: CSASLLAGVGNEQFF. In DNA form, the CDR3 reads TGCAGTGCTAGTTTGCTAGCGGGAGTGGGGAATGAGCAGTTCTTC.

This clonotype occurred a few times. The chain uses TRBV27 and TRBJ2-2, with D hard to call. The ends were cut back, 4 bases at V and 8 bases at J, with 14 bases in the middle. Germline assignment: CDR1 MNHEY and CDR2 SMNVEV (reference sequence). The CDR3 is 14 residues long. CDR3 sequence (DNA): TGTGCCAGCAGTTCGTTCACCGTTATGGGGGAGCTGTTTTTT. Translating it yields CASSSFTVMGELFF.

As concerns this clonotype: Possible read error: a much larger clone is one base away. The gene calls are TRBV6-1 and TRBJ2-2; 12 bases map to TRBD1. CDR1 and CDR2 from the germline V gene are MNHNS and SASEGT. The CDR3 sequence is 16 residues long. V lost 6 bases and J lost 5; bases outside the gene matches: 7. CDR3 DNA: TGTGCCAGCAGAGCCGGGACAGGGGGCGGTACCGGGGAGCTGTTTTTT. Its protein product is CASRAGTGGGTGELFF.

This clonotype showed up just a few times. The CDR3 reads CASSPGGLRGYGYTF. The CDR3 DNA reads TGTGCCAGCAGCCCCGGGGGTCTGAGGGGCTATGGCTACACCTTC. J is TRBJ1-2 and V is TRBV7-2, with a tentative D call TRBD1 (5 bases). Trimming cost V 5 bases and J 4 bases, with 17 bases left between them. Germline loops: CDR1 SGHTA, CDR2 FQGNSA. The length of the CDR3 is 15 residues.

The gene calls are TRBV30 and TRBJ2-3; no clear D gene. V lost 0 bases and J lost 4, with 5 bases in between. The CDR3 spans 12 residues. CDR1 GTSNPN and CDR2 SVGIG come from the germline V gene (reference sequence). Here the CDR3 DNA reads TGTGCCTGGAGTGTTGGAGCAGATACGCAGTATTTT. Protein product: CAWSVGADTQYF.

This clonotype was picked up many times. The J gene is TRBJ2-5, the V gene TRBV21-1; TRBD1, the table's D call, was not compared with the DNA. TRBV21-1 is listed as a pseudogene. There are 18 residues in the CDR3. CDR3 DNA: TGTGCCAGCAGCACGGGGGGATCGAGACTTTCCAAACAAGAGACCCAGTACTTC. This translates into CASSTGGSRLSKQETQYF.

V usage is TRBV11-2 and J usage is TRBJ2-3; D not resolved. The CDR3 spans 13 residues. Deletions cut 0 bases from V and 3 bases from J, with 4 bases between. The germline V gene encodes CDR1 SGHAT and CDR2 FQNNGV. For the CDR3, the DNA is TGTGCCAGCAGCTTAGATTGGACAGATACGCAGTATTTT. It codes for CASSLDWTDTQYF.

V usage is TRBV28 and J usage is TRBJ1-5, with D perhaps matching TRBD1 (5 bases). Between the trimmed V and J ends, which lost 3 bases and 11 bases, there was a span of 11 bases. The CDR3 contains 12 residues. Looked up from germline, CDR1 is MDHEN and CDR2 is SYDVKM. DNA of the CDR3: TGTGCCAGCAGTTTCCAAGGCAGGGCCCAGCATTTT. Protein product: CASSFQGRAQHF.

This clonotype was counted only a few times. CDR3: CASSLVSGDPYNEQFF. The DNA for the CDR3 is TGTGCCAGCAGTTTAGTCAGCGGAGATCCCTACAATGAGCAGTTCTTC. The chain has TRBV27 and TRBJ2-1; tentative D call: TRBD2 (5 bases). Germline CDR1 and CDR2: MNHEY and SMNVEV (reference sequence). V dropped 2 bases and J dropped 2 bases, with 13 bases sitting between them. The CDR3 is 16 residues long.